This TCR beta chain was identified during a study of blood T cell repertoires in COVID-19. Sequencing used immunoSEQ multiplex PCR; TCRdb keeps in-frame clones, though not all of them. The repertoire includes about 80,000 clones, almost 85% of them detected once, and about 12% sits in the top ten. The CDR3 length is 15 residues. Trimming took off 1 base at V and 3 bases at J, with 12 bases between the two ends. Germline CDR1 is SGHAT and CDR2 is FQNNGV. Sequencing was carried out using peripheral blood. The chain recombines TRBV11-2 with TRBJ1-1; tentatively, D is TRBD1 (5 bases). The receptor comes from an elderly man with acute or convalescent COVID-19. The CDR3 region is CASSLGQGWDTEAFF. CDR3 nucleotide sequence: TGTGCCAGCAGCTTAGGTCAGGGCTGGGACACTGAAGCTTTCTTT.